These 21 T cell receptor beta chains share one sample of origin, sequenced in a study of blood T cell repertoires in COVID-19. This table comes from immunoSEQ multiplex PCR, and its TCRdb copy is limited to in-frame clones, with some not included. Among over 100,000 clones, 75% to 90% were seen once, and the ten largest hold about 4.4%. Specimen: peripheral blood. All receptors derive from a man aged 55-75 years with COVID-19, enrolled during active disease.

DNA of the CDR3: TGTGCCAGCAGCTTAGCACAGACTAGGGCCCAGGATGAGCAGTTCTTC. Protein product: CASSLAQTRAQDEQFF. This rearrangement joins TRBV7-2 to TRBJ2-1; tentatively, D is TRBD2 (6 bases). CDR3 length: 16 residues. Between the trimmed V and J ends, which lost 0 bases and 8 bases, there was a span of 17 bases. CDR1 and CDR2 from the germline V gene are SGHTA and FQGNSA.

The V call is TRBV20-1, the J call TRBJ1-2; D gene uncertain. CDR3 size: 11 residues. CDR1 DFQATT and CDR2 SNEGSKA come from the germline V gene (reference sequence). Trimming cost V 2 bases and J 7 bases, with 8 bases left between them. CDR3 sequence: CSARIPIGYTF. CDR3 nucleotides: TGCAGTGCTAGAATCCCTATTGGCTACACCTTC.

DNA for the CDR3: TGTGCCAGCAGGGACGACGGGGGGAGCGAGCAGTACTTC. It encodes CASRDDGGSEQYF. The chain joins TRBV2 to TRBJ2-7; 7 positions agree with TRBD2. V shed 6 bases and J 6 bases; nucleotides not matched to a gene: 8. The CDR3 runs 13 residues. Germline assignment: CDR1 SNHLY and CDR2 FYNNEI.

In its sample, this clone was seen once. Its ends do not fully match the called genes, so a read error is possible. The V gene is TRBV13, the J gene TRBJ2-1; no clear D. Germline-derived CDR1 and CDR2 are PRHDT and FYEKMQ (reference sequence). The CDR3 runs 16 residues. The CDR3 DNA reads TGTGCCAGCAGCTTTCTCGGTAGGTCAGGCTACGATGAGCAGTTCTTC. This gives the protein CASSFLGRSGYDEQFF.

This chain connects TRBV29-1 to TRBJ1-2; D may be TRBD1 (6 bases). Germline V CDR1 and CDR2: SQVTM, ANQGSEA. CDR3 length: 16 amino acids. V lost 8 bases to trimming and J lost 4 bases, with 26 bases between them. CDR3 in DNA: TGCAGCTCCAAACCGACAGGCGACAACAGTGCCTATGGCTACACCTTC. Translating it yields CSSKPTGDNSAYGYTF. The full variable domain, with the rest looked up from reference TRBV29-1 and TRBJ1-2, is SAVISQKPSRDICQRGTSLTIQCQVDSQVTMMFWYRQQPGQSLTLIATANQGSEATYESGFVIDKFPISRPNLTFSTLTVSNMSPEDSSIYLCSSKPTGDNSAYGYTFGSGTRLTVV.

The chain recombines TRBV2 with TRBJ1-1, with 7 bases fitting TRBD1. The CDR3 consists of 13 residues. Germline values: CDR1 SNHLY, CDR2 FYNNEI. With V trimmed by 11 bases and J by 3 bases, 9 bases remained unmatched. This CDR3 is CASTGDRDTEAFF. The CDR3 region has the DNA TGTGCCTCCACAGGGGATCGGGACACTGAAGCTTTCTTT.

V usage is TRBV29-1 and J usage is TRBJ1-1; the D gene is possibly TRBD1 (6 bases). V lost 8 bases, J lost 5 bases, and 18 bases lay in between. This CDR3 is 13 amino acids long. Germline V gene data show CDR1 as SQVTM and CDR2 as ANQGSEA. The CDR3 region has the DNA TGCAGCCATTCGGCCCGACAGGCGACTGAAGCTTTCTTT. Translation: CSHSARQATEAFF.

The chain uses TRBV29-1 and TRBJ1-5; 10 bases are a match to TRBD1. Germline V gene lookup returns CDR1 SQVTM and CDR2 ANQGSEA. Unmatched junction bases numbered 8, after V lost 5 bases and J lost 7 bases. The CDR3 length is 14 residues. The CDR3 is CSVQTGGIGQPQHF. CDR3 DNA: TGCAGCGTTCAGACAGGGGGCATTGGACAGCCCCAGCATTTT. The full variable domain, with the rest looked up from reference TRBV29-1 and TRBJ1-5, is SAVISQKPSRDICQRGTSLTIQCQVDSQVTMMFWYRQQPGQSLTLIATANQGSEATYESGFVIDKFPISRPNLTFSTLTVSNMSPEDSSIYLCSVQTGGIGQPQHFGDGTRLSIL.

The V call is TRBV5-1, the J call TRBJ1-6; perhaps TRBD1 as D (5 bases). CDR1 SGHRS and CDR2 YFSETQ come from the germline V gene. V was cut by 0 bases and J by 8 bases, with 9 bases left in between. The CDR3 is 14 amino acids. Written as DNA, the CDR3 is TGCGCCAGCAGCTTGGAAGGCAGGGATTCACCCCTCCACTTT. Translating it yields CASSLEGRDSPLHF.

This chain uses TRBV11-1 with TRBJ2-5; possible D gene TRBD2, 6 bases. From germline, CDR1 is SGHAT and CDR2 FQDESV (reference sequence). The CDR3 runs to 16 residues. V was pared by 5 bases and J by 5 bases, with 21 bases between. CDR3 nucleotides: TGTGCCAGCAGCCCTAGGGGACTTCAGCGGAGGGAGACCCAGTACTTC. This translates into CASSPRGLQRRETQYF.

This clone occurred once. The chain is built from TRBV3-1 (or the pseudogene TRBV3-2) and TRBJ1-1; tentatively, D is TRBD1 (6 bases). V shed 0 bases and J shed 4 bases, with 18 bases lying between them. Germline V gene lookup returns CDR1 LGHDT and CDR2 YNNKEL (reference sequence). This CDR3 spans 17 amino acids. The DNA for the CDR3 is TGTGCCAGCAGCCAAGATTCGGGGGGCGCGATGGGCACTGAAGCTTTCTTT. Encoded protein: CASSQDSGGAMGTEAFF.

The V and J genes are TRBV30 and TRBJ1-4; 7 bases are a match to TRBD1. Germline V gene lookup returns CDR1 GTSNPN and CDR2 SVGIG (reference sequence). The CDR3 runs to 14 residues. With 2 bases clipped from V and 7 bases from J, the junction kept 7 bases outside the gene matches. The CDR3 coding sequence is TGTGCCTGGAGTTCTAGGGGGCTGGGTGAAAAACTGTTTTTT. Protein: CAWSSRGLGEKLFF.

CDR3 in amino acids: CASSQRDNDEQYF. The DNA of the CDR3 is TGTGCCAGCAGCCAAAGGGACAACGACGAGCAGTACTTC. The gene calls are TRBV3-1 (or the pseudogene TRBV3-2) and TRBJ2-7; the D gene is possibly TRBD1 (6 bases). CDR1 is LGHDT, CDR2 YNNKEL, per germline (reference sequence). The CDR3 extends over 13 amino acids. The V gene lost 2 bases and the J gene lost 5 bases, with 10 bases spanning the gap.

This chain uses TRBV7-2 with TRBJ2-1; 8 bases are a match to TRBD1. J gave up 6 bases and V 5 bases, and 9 bases lay outside the gene matches. Germline CDR1 SGHTA, CDR2 FQGNSA. The CDR3 is 15 amino acids. The DNA for the CDR3 is TGTGCCAGCAGCCCCAGGGGGCTCGCGGGCAATGAGCAGTTCTTC. Amino acids: CASSPRGLAGNEQFF. The complete variable domain, with remaining parts taken from reference TRBV7-2 and TRBJ2-1, reads GAGVSQSPSNKVTEKGKDVELRCDPISGHTALYWYRQSLGQGLEFLIYFQGNSAPDKSGLPSDRFSAERTGGSVSTLTIQRTQQEDSAVYLCASSPRGLAGNEQFFGPGTRLTVL.

The rearrangement joins TRBV28 to TRBJ1-4, with a tentative D call TRBD1 (5 bases). The CDR3 consists of 15 residues. The germline V and J ends were trimmed by 4 bases and 4 bases, with 13 bases remaining between them. From germline, CDR1 is MDHEN and CDR2 SYDVKM. The CDR3 DNA sequence: TGTGCCAGCAGTTGGACTTCGGGGGTTAATGAAAAACTGTTTTTT. Amino acid sequence: CASSWTSGVNEKLFF. The full variable domain, in which reference TRBV28 and TRBJ1-4 provide the parts outside the CDR3, is DVKVTQSSRYLVKRTGEKVFLECVQDMDHENMFWYRQDPGLGLRLIYFSYDVKMKEKGDIPEGYSVSREKKERFSLILESASTNQTSMYLCASSWTSGVNEKLFFGSGTQLSVL.

The V and J genes are TRBV9 and TRBJ2-5, with TRBD2 matching 10 bases. The CDR3 consists of 17 residues. The junction had 9 bases not matched to a gene; V was cut back by 0 bases and J by 4 bases. Per the germline V gene, CDR1 is SGDLS and CDR2 is YYNGEE. This CDR3 reads CASSVDPLAGVRETQYF. The CDR3 region has the DNA TGTGCCAGCAGCGTAGACCCCCTAGCGGGGGTTCGAGAGACCCAGTACTTC.

A few counts support this clone. The chain uses TRBV3-1 (or the pseudogene TRBV3-2) and TRBJ2-7, with D tentatively TRBD2 (5 bases). The CDR3 extends over 12 amino acids. The germline V gene encodes CDR1 LGHDT and CDR2 YNNKEL (reference sequence). V was clipped by 5 bases and J by 3 bases, with 8 bases between them. CDR3 sequence: CASSYRDYEQYF. The CDR3 DNA is TGTGCCAGCAGCTACCGGGACTACGAGCAGTACTTC.

V usage is TRBV5-1 and J usage is TRBJ2-7; TRBD1 is a possible D gene (6 bases). The CDR3 is 14 residues long. Trimming removed 0 bases at V and 2 bases at J, with 9 bases between. Germline lookup yields CDR1 SGHRS and CDR2 YFSETQ. This chain's CDR3 is CASSLAQGPYEQYF. CDR3 coding DNA: TGCGCCAGCAGCTTGGCTCAGGGGCCCTACGAGCAGTACTTC.

The V gene is TRBV5-4, the J gene TRBJ2-7, with 7 bases that match TRBD2. J lost 3 bases, V lost 6 bases, and 3 bases had no gene match. Germline CDR1 is SGHNT and CDR2 is YYREEE (reference sequence). This CDR3 has 12 residues. CDR3 protein: CASMGRDYEQYF. The CDR3 DNA follows: TGTGCCAGCATGGGGAGGGACTACGAGCAGTACTTC. Variable domain in full (rest from reference TRBV5-4 and TRBJ2-7): ETGVTQSPTHLIKTRGQQVTLRCSSQSGHNTVSWYQQALGQGPQFIFQYYREEENGRGNFPPRFSGLQFPNYSSELNVNALELDDSALYLCASMGRDYEQYFGPGTRLTVT.

The CDR3 region is CAISLEGRSQFF. The CDR3 DNA reads TGTGCCATCAGTCTTGAGGGGAGGAGTCAGTTCTTC. The chain combines TRBV10-3 with TRBJ2-1, with D tentatively TRBD2 (6 bases). The CDR3 is made up of 12 amino acids. Per the germline V gene, CDR1 is ENHRY and CDR2 is SYGVKD. Trimming left V 5 bases short and J 13 bases short, with 15 bases between.

The V gene is TRBV5-1, the J gene TRBJ1-6; D might be TRBD1 (5 bases). Germline V gene data show CDR1 as SGHRS and CDR2 as YFSETQ. V lost 0 bases and J 8 bases, leaving 12 bases between the germline ends. The CDR3 totals 15 residues. This CDR3 is CASSLGWGPDSPLHF. In nucleotides, the CDR3 is TGCGCCAGCAGCTTGGGTTGGGGCCCCGATTCACCCCTCCACTTT.